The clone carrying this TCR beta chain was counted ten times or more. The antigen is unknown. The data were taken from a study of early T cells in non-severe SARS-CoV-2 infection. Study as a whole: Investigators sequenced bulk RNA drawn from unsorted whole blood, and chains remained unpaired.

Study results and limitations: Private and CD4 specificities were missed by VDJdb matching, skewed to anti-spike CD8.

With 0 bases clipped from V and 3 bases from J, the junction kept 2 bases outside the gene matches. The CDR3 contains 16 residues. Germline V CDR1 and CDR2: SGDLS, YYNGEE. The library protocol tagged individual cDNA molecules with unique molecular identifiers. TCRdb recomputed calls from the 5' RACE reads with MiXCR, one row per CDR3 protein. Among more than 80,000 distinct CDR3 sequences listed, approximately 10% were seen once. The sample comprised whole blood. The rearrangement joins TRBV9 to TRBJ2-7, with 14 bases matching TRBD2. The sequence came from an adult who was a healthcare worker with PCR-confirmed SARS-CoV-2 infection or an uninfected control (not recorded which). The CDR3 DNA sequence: TGTGCCAGCAGCGTAGCTGGGACTAGCGGGAGCTACGAGCAGTACTTC. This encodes CASSVAGTSGSYEQYF.